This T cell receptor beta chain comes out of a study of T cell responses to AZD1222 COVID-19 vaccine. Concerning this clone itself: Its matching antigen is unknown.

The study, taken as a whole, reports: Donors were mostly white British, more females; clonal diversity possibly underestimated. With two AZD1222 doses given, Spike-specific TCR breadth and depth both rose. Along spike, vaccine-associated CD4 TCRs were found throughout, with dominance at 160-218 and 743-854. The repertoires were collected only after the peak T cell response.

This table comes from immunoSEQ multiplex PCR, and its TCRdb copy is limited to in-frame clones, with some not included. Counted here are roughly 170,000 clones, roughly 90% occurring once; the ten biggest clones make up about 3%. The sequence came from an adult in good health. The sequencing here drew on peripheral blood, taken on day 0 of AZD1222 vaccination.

The CDR3 DNA sequence: TGCGCCAGCAGCTACCCTCGACAGGGATACACTGAAGCTTTCTTT. It specifies CASSYPRQGYTEAFF. The chain is built from TRBV5-1 and TRBJ1-1; 7 bases match TRBD1. Trimming took 3 bases from V and 3 from J; bases not matched to a gene: 8. The CDR3 length is 15 residues. From germline, CDR1 is SGHRS and CDR2 YFSETQ.